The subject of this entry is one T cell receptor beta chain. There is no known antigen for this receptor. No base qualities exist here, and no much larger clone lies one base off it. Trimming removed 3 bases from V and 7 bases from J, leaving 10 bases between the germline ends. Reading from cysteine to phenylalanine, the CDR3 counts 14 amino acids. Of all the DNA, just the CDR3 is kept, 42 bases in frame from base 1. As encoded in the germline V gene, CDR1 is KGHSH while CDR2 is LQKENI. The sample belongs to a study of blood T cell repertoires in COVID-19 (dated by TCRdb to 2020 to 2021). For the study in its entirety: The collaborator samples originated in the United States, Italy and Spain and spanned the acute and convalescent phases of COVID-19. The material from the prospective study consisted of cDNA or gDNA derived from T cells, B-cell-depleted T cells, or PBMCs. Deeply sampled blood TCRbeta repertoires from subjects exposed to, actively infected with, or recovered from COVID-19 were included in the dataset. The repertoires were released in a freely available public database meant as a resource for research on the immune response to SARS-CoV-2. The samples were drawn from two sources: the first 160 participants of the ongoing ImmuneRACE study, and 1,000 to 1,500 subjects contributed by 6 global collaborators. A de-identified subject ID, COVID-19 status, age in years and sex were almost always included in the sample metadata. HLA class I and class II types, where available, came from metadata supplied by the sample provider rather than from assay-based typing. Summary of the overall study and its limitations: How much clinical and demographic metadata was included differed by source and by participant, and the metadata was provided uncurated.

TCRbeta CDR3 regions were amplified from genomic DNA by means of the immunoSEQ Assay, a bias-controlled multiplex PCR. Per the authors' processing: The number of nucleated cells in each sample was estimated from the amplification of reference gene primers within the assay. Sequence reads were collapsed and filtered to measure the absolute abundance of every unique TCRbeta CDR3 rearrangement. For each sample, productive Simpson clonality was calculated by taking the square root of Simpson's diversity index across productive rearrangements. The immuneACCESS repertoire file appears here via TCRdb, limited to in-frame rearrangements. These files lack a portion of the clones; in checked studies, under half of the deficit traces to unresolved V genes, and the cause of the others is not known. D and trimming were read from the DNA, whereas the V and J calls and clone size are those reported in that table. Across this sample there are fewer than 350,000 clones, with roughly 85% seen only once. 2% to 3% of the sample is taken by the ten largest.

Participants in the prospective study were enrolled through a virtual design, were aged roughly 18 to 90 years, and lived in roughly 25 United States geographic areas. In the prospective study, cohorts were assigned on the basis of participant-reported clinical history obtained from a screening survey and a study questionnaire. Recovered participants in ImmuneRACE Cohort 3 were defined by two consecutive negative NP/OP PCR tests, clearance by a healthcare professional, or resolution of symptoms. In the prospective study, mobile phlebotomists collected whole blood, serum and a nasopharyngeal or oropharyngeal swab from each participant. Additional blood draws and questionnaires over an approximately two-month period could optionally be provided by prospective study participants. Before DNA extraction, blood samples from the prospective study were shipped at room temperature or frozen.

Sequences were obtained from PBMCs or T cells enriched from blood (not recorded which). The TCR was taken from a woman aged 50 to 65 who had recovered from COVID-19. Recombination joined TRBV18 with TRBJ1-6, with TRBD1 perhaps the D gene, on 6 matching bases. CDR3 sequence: CASSPDSRNSPLHF. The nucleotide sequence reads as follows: TGTGCCAGCTCACCGGACAGCAGGAATTCACCCCTCCACTTT. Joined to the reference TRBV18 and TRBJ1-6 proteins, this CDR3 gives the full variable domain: NAGVMQNPRHLVRRRGQEARLRCSPMKGHSHVYWYRQLPEEGLKFMVYLQKENIIDESGMPKERFSAEFPKEGPSILRIQQVVRGDSAAYFCASSPDSRNSPLHFGNGTRLTVT.